The 19 T cell receptor beta chains below all came from one sample that was sequenced in a study of blood T cell repertoires in COVID-19. The assay was immunoSEQ multiplex PCR, and TCRdb's table has in-frame clones only and misses some. Here the sample spans about 140,000 clones, 75% to 90% being singletons. Sequenced material: peripheral blood. The receptors come from a woman in her fifties or sixties with active COVID-19.

The rearrangement links TRBV18 to TRBJ2-7, with 7 bases aligning to TRBD1. The J segment lost 1 base and the V segment lost 5 bases, leaving 11 bases of the junction unmatched. In germline, CDR1 is KGHSH, CDR2 LQKENI. The CDR3 sequence is 16 residues long. CDR3 protein: CASSAATGSGSYEQYF. The CDR3 DNA is TGTGCCAGCTCAGCTGCGACAGGGTCAGGGTCCTACGAGCAGTACTTC.

The chain joins TRBV27 to TRBJ1-1, with 7 positions matching TRBD1. This CDR3 has 12 residues. J gave up 5 bases and V 7 bases, and 4 bases lay outside the gene matches. The germline CDR1 and CDR2 sequences are MNHEY and SMNVEV (reference sequence). The CDR3 DNA reads TGTGCCAGCATGGGACAGCCTACTGAAGCTTTCTTT. It codes for CASMGQPTEAFF.

The chain combines TRBV7-2 with TRBJ2-7, with 8 bases fitting TRBD2. Germline V CDR1 and CDR2: SGHTA, FQGNSA. The CDR3 sequence is 15 residues long. The V and J ends lost 3 bases and 2 bases, in that order; junction bases with no gene match: 6. Written as DNA, the CDR3 is TGTGCCAGCAGCTTCGGAGCGGGAGCCGCCTACGAGCAGTACTTC. Translation gives CASSFGAGAAYEQYF.

This clone was recorded once. The rearrangement links TRBV7-8 to TRBJ2-5; possible D gene TRBD2, 5 bases. Germline V gene data show CDR1 as SGHVS and CDR2 as FQNEAQ. V lost 1 base and J 0 bases, leaving 6 bases between the germline ends. The CDR3 consists of 14 residues. CDR3 in amino acids: CASSLGGYQETQYF. The CDR3 nucleotides are TGTGCCAGCAGCTTAGGCGGGTACCAAGAGACCCAGTACTTC.

In this sample, this clone turned up once. V and J are TRBV6-6 and TRBJ1-1; 7 nucleotides match TRBD1. Losses at the gene ends were 2 bases for V and 11 bases for J; bases not matched to a gene: 5. The germline gives CDR1 MNHNY, CDR2 SVGAGI (reference sequence). The CDR3 runs to 12 residues. CDR3 loop: CASSYETGEAFF. The CDR3 DNA sequence: TGTGCCAGCAGTTACGAAACAGGGGAGGCTTTCTTT.

This chain uses TRBV24-1 with TRBJ1-5; TRBD1 matches 7 bases. V shed 2 bases, J shed 0 bases, and the junction held 9 bases outside the gene matches. Germline V gene data show CDR1 as KGHDR and CDR2 as SFDVKD. The CDR3 has 18 residues. CDR3 coding DNA: TGTGCCACCAGTGATTCAGGGGCGGGACAGTATAGCAATCAGCCCCAGCATTTT. Encoded protein: CATSDSGAGQYSNQPQHF.

The chain is built from TRBV28 and TRBJ2-2; no reliable D call. Germline CDR1 reads MDHEN; CDR2 reads SYDVKM. Between the trimmed V and J ends, which lost 3 bases and 4 bases, there was a span of 9 bases. This CDR3 comprises 14 residues. CDR3 nucleotide sequence: TGTGCCAGCAGTTTGTCTGGAGTCACCGGGGAGCTGTTTTTT. It specifies CASSLSGVTGELFF.

The rearrangement links TRBV6-5 to TRBJ2-7; no firm D call. This CDR3 is 16 amino acids long. Trimming removed 4 bases from V and 2 bases from J, with 18 bases in between. From germline, CDR1 is MNHEY and CDR2 SVGAGI. The CDR3 DNA is TGTGCCAGCAGTTTGACCTCCCGAGGTTATACCTACGAGCAGTACTTC. Translation gives CASSLTSRGYTYEQYF.

There are a few counts of this clone. This CDR3 is CASSTDILAKNIQYF. Written as DNA, the CDR3 is TGTGCCAGCAGTACCGATATACTAGCCAAAAACATTCAGTACTTC. The V gene is TRBV28, the J gene TRBJ2-4, with no clear D. The CDR3 extends over 15 amino acids. CDR1 is MDHEN and CDR2 is SYDVKM in the germline V gene. V dropped 5 bases and J dropped 0 bases, with 11 bases sitting between them.

Here the CDR3 DNA reads TGTGCCAGCAGTTTATCGAGGATACAAACTAGCGGGAGTTCGGCAGATACGCAGTATTTT. It codes for CASSLSRIQTSGSSADTQYF. The V call is TRBV27, the J call TRBJ2-3, with 11 bases aligning to TRBD2. Germline trimming cut 0 bases from V and 4 bases from J; bases unmatched to any gene: 15. The CDR3 is made up of 20 amino acids. The germline V gene has CDR1 MNHEY and CDR2 SMNVEV (reference sequence).

The chain uses TRBV24-1 and TRBJ2-1, with 10 bases lining up with TRBD2. CDR1 is KGHDR, CDR2 SFDVKD, per germline. The CDR3 covers 15 residues. V was pared by 8 bases and J by 6 bases, with 9 bases of the junction left unmatched. The CDR3 reads CATTAAGGRGNEQFF. CDR3 coding DNA: TGTGCCACCACCGCAGCGGGAGGGCGCGGCAATGAGCAGTTCTTC.

V and J are TRBV27 and TRBJ2-1, with 9 bases identical to TRBD1. The CDR3 runs to 12 residues. Losses at the gene ends were 8 bases for V and 14 bases for J; bases not matched to a gene: 10. In germline, CDR1 is MNHEY, CDR2 SMNVEV (reference sequence). In nucleotides, the CDR3 is TGTGCCAGCGGTCCAAGGACAGGGGATAAGTTCTTC. Translating gives CASGPRTGDKFF.

This chain uses TRBV19 with TRBJ2-7; 9 positions agree with TRBD1. CDR1 LNHDA and CDR2 SQIVND come from the germline V gene (reference sequence). Trimming at V came to 2 bases and at J to 4 bases, leaving 3 bases not matched to a gene. The CDR3 extends over 14 amino acids. The CDR3 sequence: CASSITGGAYEQYF. The CDR3 bases are TGTGCCAGTAGTATAACAGGGGGCGCGTACGAGCAGTACTTC. The variable domain in full, with the rest retrieved from reference TRBV19 and TRBJ2-7, is DGGITQSPKYLFRKEGQNVTLSCEQNLNHDAMYWYRQDPGQGLRLIYYSQIVNDFQKGDIAEGYSVSREKKESFPLTVTSAQKNPTAFYLCASSITGGAYEQYFGPGTRLTVT.

The chain links TRBV4-2 to TRBJ1-3, with D tentatively TRBD1 (5 bases). This CDR3 contains 17 residues. Germline V gives CDR1 LGHNA, CDR2 YNFKEQ. Trimming shortened V by 0 bases and J by 4 bases, and 16 bases separated the two germline ends. The CDR3 nucleotides read TGTGCCAGCAGCCAAGATCGCAGGGTAGTATTAGGAAACACCATATATTTT. Protein product: CASSQDRRVVLGNTIYF.

This chain uses TRBV4-3 with TRBJ2-1; D may be TRBD2 (5 bases). Per the germline V gene, CDR1 is LGHNA and CDR2 is YSLEER. The length of the CDR3 is 13 residues. Trimming removed 4 bases at V and 6 bases at J, with 10 bases between. This CDR3 reads CASSPYRGNEQFF. CDR3 nucleotide sequence: TGCGCCAGCAGCCCTTACCGGGGCAATGAGCAGTTCTTC.

This chain connects TRBV15 to TRBJ2-5; the D gene is possibly TRBD1 (5 bases). From germline, CDR1 is LNHNV and CDR2 YYDKDF (reference sequence). V lost 1 base to trimming and J lost 5 bases, with 8 bases between them. The CDR3 spans 13 residues. This CDR3 reads CATSRVRAETQYF. The CDR3 nucleotides read TGTGCCACCAGCAGAGTCAGGGCTGAGACCCAGTACTTC.

This chain links TRBV7-6 with TRBJ2-3; D is possibly TRBD2 (5 bases). Germline V gene sequence: CDR1 SGHVS, CDR2 FNYEAQ. V was pared by 5 bases and J by 2 bases, with 14 bases between. The CDR3 extends over 15 amino acids. CDR3 residues: CASSQTRAPTDTQYF. CDR3 sequence (DNA): TGTGCCAGCAGCCAGACGCGGGCCCCCACAGATACGCAGTATTTT.

The V gene is TRBV28, the J gene TRBJ1-4; D is uncertain. V lost 1 base and J 5 bases, leaving 11 bases between the germline ends. The CDR3 loop spans 15 amino acids. Germline lookup yields CDR1 MDHEN and CDR2 SYDVKM. This CDR3 reads CASSLSGGRNEKLFF. CDR3 DNA sequence: TGTGCCAGCAGTTTATCAGGAGGGCGGAATGAAAAACTGTTTTTT. Complete variable domain (other parts from reference TRBV28 and TRBJ1-4): DVKVTQSSRYLVKRTGEKVFLECVQDMDHENMFWYRQDPGLGLRLIYFSYDVKMKEKGDIPEGYSVSREKKERFSLILESASTNQTSMYLCASSLSGGRNEKLFFGSGTQLSVL.

This chain joins TRBV4-3 and TRBJ2-1; no definite D call. The V end lost 3 bases, the J end lost 0 bases, and 12 bases lay between the germline ends. CDR1 and CDR2 (germline): LGHNA, YSLEER. CDR3 length: 16 amino acids. CDR3: CASSHEPSSSYNEQFF. The DNA of the CDR3 is TGCGCCAGCAGCCACGAGCCATCAAGCTCCTACAATGAGCAGTTCTTC.